What follows are 5 T cell receptor beta chains derived from one specimen sequenced in a study of blood T cell repertoires in COVID-19. Sequencing was performed with immunoSEQ multiplex PCR; in TCRdb, only in-frame clones are kept and a portion is missing. The table has 85,000 to 95,000 clones, roughly 84% seen once. Sequencing used peripheral blood. These receptors originate from a woman at least 80 years old with acute or convalescent COVID-19.

The V and J genes are TRBV5-1 and TRBJ2-3; 10 nucleotides line up with TRBD2. The junction had 12 bases not matched to a gene; V was cut back by 4 bases and J by 7 bases. The germline CDR1 and CDR2 sequences are SGHRS and YFSETQ. This CDR3 region has 16 residues. The CDR3 coding sequence is TGCGCCAGCAGCAAATCCGGGACTAGCGACTTCCATACGCAGTATTTT. Its translation: CASSKSGTSDFHTQYF.

The chain carries TRBV7-2 and TRBJ1-3; D not certain. The CDR3 totals 17 residues. CDR1 and CDR2 (germline): SGHTA, FQGNSA. Trimming removed 1 base at V and 1 base at J, with 14 bases between. DNA of the CDR3: TGTGCCAGCAGCTTAGATGTAAACCGGTTGTCTGGAAACACCATATATTTT. It codes for CASSLDVNRLSGNTIYF.

This clone was detected once. The chain combines TRBV5-1 with TRBJ2-7; 7 bases match TRBD1. V shed 0 bases, J shed 0 bases, and the junction held 6 bases outside the gene matches. Germline CDR1 SGHRS, CDR2 YFSETQ. The CDR3 runs to 16 residues. The CDR3 nucleotides read TGCGCCAGCAGCTTGGCCCCGGACAGGAGCTCCTACGAGCAGTACTTC. Its translation is CASSLAPDRSSYEQYF.

The J gene is TRBJ1-1, the V gene TRBV7-2; TRBD1 matches at 8 bases. CDR3 length: 14 residues. J gave up 1 base and V 7 bases, and 5 bases lay outside the gene matches. Germline V lookup: CDR1 SGHTA, CDR2 FQGNSA. In nucleotides, the CDR3 is TGTGCCAGCAACTGGGACAGGAGGAACACTGAAGCTTTCTTT. This codes for CASNWDRRNTEAFF.

The chain combines TRBV9 with TRBJ2-1; 7 bases align to TRBD2. In germline, CDR1 is SGDLS, CDR2 YYNGEE. This CDR3 has 15 residues. Trimming removed 1 base from V and 4 bases from J; junction bases left unmatched: 5. CDR3 amino acids: CASSVRAGTYNEQFF. The CDR3 DNA follows: TGTGCCAGCAGCGTACGAGCGGGGACGTACAATGAGCAGTTCTTC.